This is a list of T cell receptor beta chains from one sample in a study of cytomegalovirus exposure and HLA in healthy donors. The repertoire was sequenced with immunoSEQ multiplex PCR; TCRdb's copy has only in-frame clones and lacks some. The specimen's table records about 160,000 clones. The sample comprised PBMCs. These receptors all stem from a woman aged 60 to 75 in good health and CMV-seronegative. Each CDR3 is given with its conserved first and last residue. A D gene is named only where the DNA matches it firmly.

V gene	D gene	J gene	CDR3 protein	CDR3 DNA
TRBV5-6	TRBD2	TRBJ2-1	CASSLPSSGAYNEQFF	TGTGCCAGCAGCCTCCCCTCTAGCGGAGCCTACAATGAGCAGTTCTTC
TRBV5-1	NA	TRBJ2-1	CASSLIQGSYNEQFF	TGCGCCAGCAGCCTGATACAGGGTTCCTACAATGAGCAGTTCTTC
TRBV7-6	NA	TRBJ1-3	CASSHPRGWGPGNTIYF	TGTGCCAGCAGCCACCCCCGGGGTTGGGGGCCTGGAAACACCATATATTTT
TRBV28	NA	TRBJ2-3	CASTGNRFLTDTQYF	TGTGCCAGCACGGGGAACCGATTTCTTACAGATACGCAGTATTTT
TRBV4-1	NA	TRBJ2-7	CASSQGQGLAYEQYF	TGCGCCAGCAGCCAAGGACAGGGACTTGCCTACGAGCAGTACTTC
TRBV6-1	TRBD1	TRBJ1-2	CASRAQGLNYGYTF	TGTGCCAGCAGGGCACAGGGGTTAAACTATGGCTACACCTTC
TRBV7-9	TRBD2	TRBJ2-3	CASSPRSGGSTDTQYF	TGTGCCAGCAGCCCGAGAAGCGGGGGGAGCACAGATACGCAGTATTTT
TRBV27	TRBD1	TRBJ1-1	CASSQGGTEAFF	TGTGCCAGCAGCCAGGGGGGCACTGAAGCTTTCTTT
TRBV5-1	NA	TRBJ1-1	CASSLGSGGEAFF	TGCGCCAGCAGCTTGGGATCTGGGGGGGAAGCTTTCTTT
TRBV5-6	TRBD1	TRBJ2-7	CASSPRDRAAYEQYF	TGTGCCAGCAGCCCGCGTGACAGGGCCGCCTACGAGCAGTACTTC
TRBV29-1	TRBD1	TRBJ2-7	CSTLGGTGGYEQYF	TGCAGCACCCTAGGGGGGACAGGGGGCTACGAGCAGTACTTC
TRBV9	NA	TRBJ2-3	CASSVVGSPGTDTQYF	TGTGCCAGCAGCGTAGTTGGTAGCCCTGGCACAGATACGCAGTATTTT
TRBV2	TRBD1	TRBJ1-2	CASSRQGADGYTF	TGTGCCAGCAGTCGACAGGGGGCTGATGGCTACACCTTC
TRBV5-4	NA	TRBJ2-4	CASSLTGGDIQYF	TGTGCCAGCAGCTTAACAGGGGGGGACATTCAGTACTTC
TRBV6-5	TRBD2	TRBJ2-3	CASSYGLAADTQYF	TGTGCCAGCAGTTATGGACTAGCGGCAGATACGCAGTATTTT
TRBV28	NA	TRBJ2-3	CASRSGASGTDTQYF	TGTGCCAGCAGATCAGGGGCTTCGGGCACAGATACGCAGTATTTT
TRBV5-1	TRBD1	TRBJ2-2	CASSLRGQLTTGELFF	TGCGCCAGCAGCTTGAGGGGGCAGCTTACTACCGGGGAGCTGTTTTTT
TRBV19	TRBD1	TRBJ2-7	CASSIMSGGSYEQYF	TGTGCCAGTAGTATAATGTCAGGGGGCTCCTACGAGCAGTACTTC
TRBV29-1	TRBD1	TRBJ1-4	CSVLRGLGEKLFF	TGCAGCGTGCTCAGGGGGCTAGGTGAAAAACTGTTTTTT
TRBV10-3	NA	TRBJ1-1	CAISPGGGWTEAFF	TGTGCCATCAGCCCCGGGGGGGGCTGGACTGAAGCTTTCTTT
TRBV9	TRBD1	TRBJ1-5	CASSGQGSNQPQHF	TGTGCCAGCAGCGGACAGGGGAGCAATCAGCCCCAGCATTTT
TRBV5-1	TRBD1	TRBJ2-7	CASSRDRGGEQYF	TGCGCCAGCAGCCGGGACAGGGGGGGAGAGCAGTACTTC
TRBV11-3	TRBD1	TRBJ2-1	CASSQGQGYYNEQFF	TGTGCCAGCAGCCAAGGACAGGGGTACTACAATGAGCAGTTCTTC
TRBV10-3	NA	TRBJ1-6	CAISESTGGSPLHF	TGTGCCATCAGTGAGTCGACGGGGGGATCACCCCTCCACTTT
TRBV5-6	TRBD1	TRBJ1-1	CASSLANRGEAFF	TGTGCCAGCAGCTTGGCCAACAGGGGTGAAGCTTTCTTT
TRBV7-6	TRBD1	TRBJ1-6	CASSLAPRTGASLPYNSPLHF	TGTGCCAGCAGCTTAGCCCCCCGGACAGGGGCCTCTTTGCCCTATAATTCACCCCTCCACTTT
TRBV7-2	TRBD1	TRBJ1-2	CASSSGQGHYGYTF	TGTGCCAGCAGCTCGGGACAGGGTCACTATGGCTACACCTTC
TRBV12-5	TRBD1	TRBJ1-3	CASGLRDRDGTGNTIYF	TGTGCTAGTGGTTTGAGAGACAGGGATGGTACTGGAAACACCATATATTTT
TRBV7-9	NA	TRBJ1-1	CASSPSKRGTEAFF	TGTGCCAGCAGCCCGAGTAAAAGGGGAACTGAAGCTTTCTTT
TRBV5-1	TRBD1	TRBJ2-2	CASSTQGQGGGELFF	TGCGCCAGCAGCACCCAGGGACAGGGAGGCGGGGAGCTGTTTTTT
TRBV15	TRBD1	TRBJ1-1	CATSRPTGIRAEAFF	TGTGCCACCAGCAGGCCGACAGGGATTAGGGCTGAAGCTTTCTTT
TRBV6-4	NA	TRBJ1-6	CASSDSTGANSPLHF	TGTGCCAGCAGTGACTCGACGGGTGCTAATTCACCCCTCCACTTT
TRBV5-6	NA	TRBJ1-2	CASSLERNYGYTF	TGTGCCAGCAGCTTGGAACGGAACTATGGCTACACCTTC
TRBV5-8	NA	TRBJ2-7	CASRYQGPYEQYF	TGTGCCAGCAGATATCAGGGTCCCTACGAGCAGTACTTC
TRBV7-2	NA	TRBJ1-5	CASSLGQGPARPQHF	TGTGCCAGCAGCTTAGGGCAGGGGCCCGCCCGGCCCCAGCATTTT
TRBV4-1	TRBD2	TRBJ2-3	CASSQASSGATDTQYF	TGCGCCAGCAGCCAAGCGTCTAGCGGGGCCACAGATACGCAGTATTTT
TRBV19	NA	TRBJ1-5	CASIPQGSNQPQHF	TGTGCCAGTATCCCACAGGGAAGCAATCAGCCCCAGCATTTT
TRBV7-9	NA	TRBJ1-1	CASSFPRVWTEAFF	TGTGCCAGCAGCTTCCCCAGGGTTTGGACTGAAGCTTTCTTT
TRBV18	NA	TRBJ2-5	CASSRSSTETQYF	TGTGCCAGCTCACGTTCTAGCACAGAGACCCAGTACTTC
TRBV9	TRBD2	TRBJ2-1	CASSRTSGGDWPYNEQFF	TGTGCCAGCAGTCGGACTAGCGGGGGGGATTGGCCCTACAATGAGCAGTTCTTC
TRBV7-6	TRBD2	TRBJ2-7	CASSPLAGGSYEQYF	TGTGCCAGCAGCCCTCTAGCGGGAGGTTCCTACGAGCAGTACTTC
TRBV7-9	NA	TRBJ2-3	CASSSNRGPQHRTDTQYF	TGTGCCAGCAGCTCTAATCGAGGTCCTCAGCACCGCACAGATACGCAGTATTTT
TRBV7-8	NA	TRBJ1-1	CASSLSLRQVKNTEAFF	TGTGCCAGCAGCCTATCACTCAGACAGGTTAAGAACACTGAAGCTTTCTTT
TRBV9	TRBD2	TRBJ2-2	CASSVGTSGLITNTGELFF	TGTGCCAGCAGCGTAGGAACTAGCGGACTTATAACGAACACCGGGGAGCTGTTTTTT
TRBV5-1	TRBD2	TRBJ2-1	CASSSGGAYYNEQFF	TGCGCCAGCAGCTCGGGGGGGGCGTACTACAATGAGCAGTTCTTC
TRBV15	NA	TRBJ2-1	CATSRDRGASGNEQFF	TGTGCCACCAGCAGAGATCGGGGGGCGTCCGGCAATGAGCAGTTCTTC
TRBV18	NA	TRBJ2-7	CASSPKSTYEQYF	TGTGCCAGCTCACCGAAAAGCACCTACGAGCAGTACTTC
TRBV7-6	NA	TRBJ2-5	CASSLEGGRRRGTQYF	TGTGCCAGCAGCTTAGAGGGTGGGCGGAGGAGAGGGACCCAGTACTTC
TRBV4-1	NA	TRBJ2-1	CASSRPGVTYNEQFF	TGCGCCAGCAGCCGGCCGGGGGTAACCTACAATGAGCAGTTCTTC
TRBV29-1	TRBD2	TRBJ2-7	CSVEDLASGIYEQYF	TGCAGCGTTGAAGATCTTGCTAGCGGGATCTACGAGCAGTACTTC
TRBV21-1	NA	TRBJ2-2	CASSKADGGEGARPGELFF	TGTGCCAGCAGCAAAGCGGATGGGGGCGAGGGAGCCCGTCCCGGGGAGCTGTTTTTT
TRBV6-1	NA	TRBJ2-7	CASIPLGWRNEQYF	TGTGCCAGCATTCCGCTAGGGTGGAGGAACGAGCAGTACTTC
TRBV12-5	NA	TRBJ1-2	CASGLALPVRGEIMRRNYGYTF	TGTGCTAGTGGTTTAGCACTTCCCGTAAGGGGCGAAATTATGCGGCGGAACTATGGCTACACCTTC
TRBV7-3	NA	TRBJ2-3	CASSLSLARTDTQYF	TGTGCCAGCAGCTTATCCTTAGCGCGCACAGATACGCAGTATTTT
TRBV27	TRBD2	TRBJ2-3	CASSRLAGMGSPDTQYF	TGTGCCAGCAGCCGACTAGCGGGAATGGGCAGCCCAGATACGCAGTATTTT
TRBV18	TRBD2	TRBJ2-3	CASSPTLAGDWDTQYF	TGTGCCAGCTCACCTACTCTAGCGGGGGATTGGGATACGCAGTATTTT
TRBV9	TRBD1	TRBJ2-1	CASSVGTGSYNEQFF	TGTGCCAGCAGCGTAGGGACAGGGAGCTACAATGAGCAGTTCTTC
TRBV10-3	TRBD1	TRBJ2-7	CAISEPGQGIYEQYF	TGTGCCATCAGTGAGCCGGGACAGGGGATCTACGAGCAGTACTTC
TRBV9	NA	TRBJ2-7	CASSPDTFYEQYF	TGTGCCAGCAGCCCTGACACATTCTACGAGCAGTACTTC